The clone carrying this T cell receptor (beta chain) was picked up many times. Its antigen is as yet unknown. V was trimmed by 6 bases and J by 7 bases, leaving 13 bases between them. The CDR3 runs to 13 residues. Germline V lookup: CDR1 KGHSH, CDR2 LQKENI. In the CD4+ fraction, cells were divided into CD45RA+ naive and CD45RA-negative memory subsets. The data were obtained in a study of shared clonotypes between healthy human individuals. Sequencing used immunoSEQ multiplex PCR; TCRdb keeps in-frame clones, though not all of them. The sample lists over 150,000 clones; approximately 60% were seen once. Study conclusions and caveats: The authors sampled blood alone, and tissue repertoires likely differ.

The sequence was obtained from a man aged 25 to 40 in good health. The sample taken for sequencing was memory CD4+ T cells sorted from blood. Subset here: CD45RA-negative fraction. The genes are TRBV18 and TRBJ1-5; a weak D match, TRBD1 (6 bases). This CDR3 is CASSLPGGQPQHF. The CDR3, as DNA: TGTGCCAGCTCCTTACCGGGGGGCCAGCCCCAGCATTTT.